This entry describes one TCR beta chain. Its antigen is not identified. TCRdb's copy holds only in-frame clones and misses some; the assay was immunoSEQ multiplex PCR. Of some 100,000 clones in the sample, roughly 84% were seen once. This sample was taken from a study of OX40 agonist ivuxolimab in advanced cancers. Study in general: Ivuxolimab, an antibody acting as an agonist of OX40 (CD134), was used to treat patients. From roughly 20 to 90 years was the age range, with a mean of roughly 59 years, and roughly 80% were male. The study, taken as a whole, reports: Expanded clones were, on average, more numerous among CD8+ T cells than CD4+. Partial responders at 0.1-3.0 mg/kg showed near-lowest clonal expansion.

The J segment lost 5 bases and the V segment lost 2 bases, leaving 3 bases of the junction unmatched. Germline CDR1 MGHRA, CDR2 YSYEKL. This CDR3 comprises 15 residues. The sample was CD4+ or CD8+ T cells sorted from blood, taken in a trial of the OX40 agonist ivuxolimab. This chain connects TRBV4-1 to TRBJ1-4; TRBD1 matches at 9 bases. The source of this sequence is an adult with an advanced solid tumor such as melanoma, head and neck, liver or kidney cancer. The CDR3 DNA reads TGCGCCAGCAGCCAACCTACAGGGGGCAATGAAAAACTGTTTTTT. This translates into CASSQPTGGNEKLFF.